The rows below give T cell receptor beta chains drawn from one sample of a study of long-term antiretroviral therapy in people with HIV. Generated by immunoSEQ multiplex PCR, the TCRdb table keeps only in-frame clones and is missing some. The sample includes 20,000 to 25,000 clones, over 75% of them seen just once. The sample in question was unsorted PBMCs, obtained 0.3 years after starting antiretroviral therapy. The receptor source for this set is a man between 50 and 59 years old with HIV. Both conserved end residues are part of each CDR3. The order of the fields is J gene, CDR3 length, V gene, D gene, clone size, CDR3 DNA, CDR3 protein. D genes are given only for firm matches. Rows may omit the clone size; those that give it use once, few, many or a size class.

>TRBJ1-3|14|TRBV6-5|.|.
TGTGCCAGCAGTCGAGGGGTTAGCGGAAACACCATATATTTT
CASSRGVSGNTIYF
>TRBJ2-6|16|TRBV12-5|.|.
TGTGCTAGTGGTTTGGGACCGGGCTCTGGGGCCAACGTCCTGACTTTC
CASGLGPGSGANVLTF
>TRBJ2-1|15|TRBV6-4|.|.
TGTGCCAGCAGCCCTAGTTACCCTCCCTACAATGAGCAGTTCTTC
CASSPSYPPYNEQFF
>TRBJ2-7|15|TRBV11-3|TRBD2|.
TGTGCCAGCCTTAAGCGGACTAGCGGGAGGTACGAGCAGTACTTC
CASLKRTSGRYEQYF
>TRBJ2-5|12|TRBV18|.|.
TGTGCCAGCTCACCATTAGAAGAGACCCAGTACTTC
CASSPLEETQYF
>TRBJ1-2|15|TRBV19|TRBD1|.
TGTGCCAGTAGTATTGAACAGGGGGCCGGCTATGGCTACACCTTC
CASSIEQGAGYGYTF
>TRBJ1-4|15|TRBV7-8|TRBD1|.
TGTGCCAGCAGCCCCTGGACAGGATTGAGGGAAAAACTGTTTTTT
CASSPWTGLREKLFF
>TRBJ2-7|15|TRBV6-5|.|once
TGTGCCAGCAGTTACTCCCCAGGGAGCTCCTACGAGCAGTACTTC
CASSYSPGSSYEQYF
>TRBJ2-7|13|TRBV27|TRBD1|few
TGTGCCAGCAGCCAGGGGGATGGCTACGAGCAGTACTTC
CASSQGDGYEQYF
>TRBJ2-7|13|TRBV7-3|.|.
TGTGCCAGCAGCTTTTCCCAAACCTACGAGCAGTACTTC
CASSFSQTYEQYF
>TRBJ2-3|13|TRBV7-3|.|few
TGTGCCAGCAGCTTAATCAGCACAGATACGCAGTATTTT
CASSLISTDTQYF
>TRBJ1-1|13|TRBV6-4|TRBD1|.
TGTGCCAGCAGCGACAGGGAGGGCACTGAAGCTTTCTTT
CASSDREGTEAFF
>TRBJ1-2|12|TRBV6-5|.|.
TGTGCCAGCAGCAGAGGCACAGAAGGCTACACCTTC
CASSRGTEGYTF
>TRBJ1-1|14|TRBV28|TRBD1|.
TGTGCCAGCAGTTATGACAGGGGGCGGGCTGAAGCTTTCTTT
CASSYDRGRAEAFF
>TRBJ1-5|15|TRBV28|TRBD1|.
TGTGCCAGCAGGCCCCGGGCAGGGGGCTTTCAGCCCCAGCATTTT
CASRPRAGGFQPQHF
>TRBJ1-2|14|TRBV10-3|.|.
TGTGCCATCAGTGAGTTTTCGGGGGCTGTTGGCTACACCTTC
CAISEFSGAVGYTF
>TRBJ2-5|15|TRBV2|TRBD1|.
TGTGCCAGCAGGGAAGAGACAGGGGGCGGGAAGACCCAGTACTTC
CASREETGGGKTQYF
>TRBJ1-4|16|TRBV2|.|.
TGTGCCAGCAGTCAACATGGGGGCGCGGCTAATGAAAAACTGTTTTTT
CASSQHGGAANEKLFF
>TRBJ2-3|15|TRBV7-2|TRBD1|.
TGTGCCAGCAGGGGACAGGGGGGTCCTAGAGATACGCAGTATTTT
CASRGQGGPRDTQYF
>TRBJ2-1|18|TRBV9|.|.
TGTGCCAGCACTCTGAACCCGAGGATCCTCAGCTCCTACAATGAGCAGTTCTTC
CASTLNPRILSSYNEQFF
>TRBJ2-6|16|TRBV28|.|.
TGTGCCAGCACGGCCGGAGGGGTTTCTGGGGCCAACGTCCTGACTTTC
CASTAGGVSGANVLTF
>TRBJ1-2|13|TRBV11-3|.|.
TGTGCCAGCAGCGGGCCCCAAACAGGGGGCTACACCTTC
CASSGPQTGGYTF
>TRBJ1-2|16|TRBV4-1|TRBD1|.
TGCGCCAGCAGCCAAGAAGAAAGGCAGGGGGCTGATGGCTACACCTTC
CASSQEERQGADGYTF
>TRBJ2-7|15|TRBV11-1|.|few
TGTGCCAGCAGCTTAGAACAGGGTGGGACCTACGAGCAGTACTTC
CASSLEQGGTYEQYF
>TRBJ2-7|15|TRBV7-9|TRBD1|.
TGTGCCAGCAGCCCCAAGACAGGGAGCTCCTACGAGCAGTACTTC
CASSPKTGSSYEQYF
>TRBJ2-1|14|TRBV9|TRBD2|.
TGTGCGATCCCCAGGCGGGAGGCCTACAATGAGCAGTTCTTC
CAIPRREAYNEQFF
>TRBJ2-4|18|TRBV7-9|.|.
TGTGCCAGCAGCTTATATCCCCGTGGCGCCCTGGGGGAAAACATTCAGTACTTC
CASSLYPRGALGENIQYF
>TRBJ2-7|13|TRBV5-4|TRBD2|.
TGTGCCAGCAGTTTTCTAGCGGGGAACGAGCAGTACTTC
CASSFLAGNEQYF
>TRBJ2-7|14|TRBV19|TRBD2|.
TGTGCCAGTAGTATAACTAGCGGGTCCTACGAGCAGTACTTC
CASSITSGSYEQYF
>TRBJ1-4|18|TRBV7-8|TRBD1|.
TGTGCCAGCAGCTCCCCCTATCGACAGGGAGCAACTAATGAAAAACTGTTTTTT
CASSSPYRQGATNEKLFF
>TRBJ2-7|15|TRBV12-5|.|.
TGTGCTAGTGGTTTGCTCGTAGGCCTGACCTACGAGCAGTACTTC
CASGLLVGLTYEQYF
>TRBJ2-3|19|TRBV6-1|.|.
TGTGCCAGCAGTGTGGGGGAGAATACTGAGCGGGCTCGCACAGATACGCAGTATTTT
CASSVGENTERARTDTQYF
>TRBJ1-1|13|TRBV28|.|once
TGTGCCAGCAGTTCCGTGTATTGGACTGAAGCTTTCTTT
CASSSVYWTEAFF
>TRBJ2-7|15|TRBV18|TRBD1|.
TGTGCCAGCTCACAATCTATTTCAGGGGGCGACGAGCAGTACTTC
CASSQSISGGDEQYF
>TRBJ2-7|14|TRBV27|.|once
TGTGCCAGCAGTTTTTCTCCGGAGTACTACGAGCAGTACTTC
CASSFSPEYYEQYF
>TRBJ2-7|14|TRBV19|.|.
TGTGCCAGTAGTATAGGCGGGATAGCCTACGAGCAGTACTTC
CASSIGGIAYEQYF
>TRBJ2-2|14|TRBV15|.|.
TGTGCCACCAGCACCGCGGACGCCACCGGGGAGCTGTTTTTT
CATSTADATGELFF
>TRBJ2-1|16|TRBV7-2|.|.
TGTGCCAGCAGCCCTCGAGCAGGGGTAGGCTACAATGAGCAGTTCTTC
CASSPRAGVGYNEQFF
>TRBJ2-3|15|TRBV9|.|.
TGTGCCAGCAGCGTAGGGGGGAGTGGCACAGATACGCAGTATTTT
CASSVGGSGTDTQYF
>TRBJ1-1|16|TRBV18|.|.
TGTGCCAGCTCACAAACCAGGGGAGGACTGAACACTGAAGCTTTCTTT
CASSQTRGGLNTEAFF
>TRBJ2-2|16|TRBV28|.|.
TGTGCCAGCAGTTTAAACCTACGGGCTGGCACCGGGGAGCTGTTTTTT
CASSLNLRAGTGELFF
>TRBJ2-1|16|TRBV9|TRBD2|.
TGTGCCAGCAGCATAGGGCTAGCGGGAGACGGGAATGAGCAGTTCTTC
CASSIGLAGDGNEQFF
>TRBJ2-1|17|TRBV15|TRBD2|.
TGTGCCACCAGCAGAGTGGGACTAGCAATCCCATCCAATGAGCAGTTCTTC
CATSRVGLAIPSNEQFF
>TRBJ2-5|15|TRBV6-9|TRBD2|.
TGTGCCAGCAGTCAGACTAGCGGGAGGGAAGAGACCCAGTACTTC
CASSQTSGREETQYF
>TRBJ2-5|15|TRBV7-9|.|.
TGTGCCAGCAGCAGCAGTATAAGGCGCCAAGAGACCCAGTACTTC
CASSSSIRRQETQYF
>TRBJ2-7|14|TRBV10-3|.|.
TGTGCCATCAGAGGGCCCTCGGAGCCCTACGAGCAGTACTTC
CAIRGPSEPYEQYF
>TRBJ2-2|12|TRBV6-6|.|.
TGTGCCAGCAGGCCCTTGAACGGGGAGCTGTTTTTT
CASRPLNGELFF